One T cell receptor (beta chain) is described in this entry. Its matching antigen is unknown. The CDR3 consists of 14 residues. Trimming left V 1 base short and J 1 base short, with 7 bases between. The germline V gene encodes CDR1 LGHNA and CDR2 YSLEER. The source of the sample is a study of T cell responses to AZD1222 COVID-19 vaccine. Study findings and constraints: White British people made up most donors, females outnumbered males, and clonal diversity was possibly underestimated.

This table comes from immunoSEQ multiplex PCR, and its TCRdb copy is limited to in-frame clones, with some not included. Among more than 95,000 clones listed, around 83% were seen once. The TCR sequence derives from an adult who received the AZD1222 COVID-19 vaccine. V and J are TRBV4-3 and TRBJ1-1; D gene unclear. The source material was peripheral blood, sampled 28 days after the second AZD1222 dose. The CDR3 protein is CASSQVSGNTEAFF. The CDR3 DNA sequence: TGCGCCAGCAGCCAAGTGTCAGGGAACACTGAAGCTTTCTTT.